This entry concerns a single TCR beta chain. What antigen it recognizes has not been identified. Base-call qualities are not available, and no considerably larger clone is one nucleotide away. Germline trimming amounts to 5 bases on V and 0 bases on J, with 7 as the count of junction bases outside the gene matches. For CDR1 and CDR2, the germline V gene lists SGHAT and FQNNGV. The CDR3 measures 16 amino acids from cysteine to phenylalanine. Of the read, only the CDR3 DNA is kept; its 48 bases are in frame from base 1. High-throughput TCR beta sequencing profiled peripheral blood CD8+ and CD4+ T cells from healthy donors, Susac syndrome patients and multiple sclerosis patients. Multiple sclerosis controls were treatment-naive patients with stable or active relapsing-remitting disease fulfilling revised McDonald criteria. Bulk CD8+ and CD4+ T cells were purified by magnetic negative isolation, while CD8+ TEMRA cells were enriched using FACS. Blood was drawn into EDTA tubes, processed within 24 hours, and PBMCs were isolated by density gradient centrifugation. PBMCs destined for TCR sequencing were cryopreserved in liquid nitrogen and later thawed in a 37 °C water bath. A purity of at least 90% was achieved for sorted or isolated CD4+, CD8+ and CD8+ TEMRA cells.

The data derive from a study of CD8 T cells in Susac syndrome (dated by TCRdb to between 2019 and 2020). Some background on the complete study: Repertoire sequencing was used to test whether CD8+ T cell activation and differentiation in Susac syndrome was antigen driven. The study compared CD8+ T cell repertoire clonality among over ten healthy donors, roughly 14 Susac syndrome patients and roughly 15 multiple sclerosis patients. Paper-wide results and their limitations: The study acknowledged that relatively few individuals were included in the TCR sequencing and HLA analysis.

RNA was extracted using the RNeasy kit, and about 0.5 to 1 ug of the RNA was reverse transcribed with random hexamers. The immunoSEQ multiplex PCR assay, covering 54 Vbeta and 13 Jbeta segments, was used to amplify TCR beta CDR3 regions. PCR amplification bias was corrected by using a synthetic template baseline for primer optimization and computational correction. Concerning the study's data processing: Only productive sequences were kept, with reads annotated to V, D and J genes according to IMGT and analyzed in immunoSEQ Analyzer. To calculate clonality, Shannon entropy was normalized by log2 of the number of productive unique sequences and then subtracted from one. Public and private clones were assessed among the 100 most prevalent clones of each patient and control. Clones were defined as Susac-specific when absent from the healthy and MS cohorts, from roughly 1,000 published viral clones and from other ImmuneACCESS disease sequences. The public reads were reanalyzed by TCRdb: fastp trimming at Q25, MiXCR alignment, in-frame beta chains only. Here each entry gathers all rows of one CDR3 protein and keeps the most common genes and DNA. V and J calls and clone size were set by TCRdb, not the authors. The sample table holds under 200,000 distinct CDR3 sequences, of which about 95% were seen once. The leading ten clones occupy around 0.15% of the sample.

The rearrangement combines TRBV11-2 with TRBJ2-7; TRBD2 lines up with 10 middle nucleotides. The TCR sequence derives from a human donor with multiple sclerosis. The sample consisted of CD8+ T cells from PBMCs. The CDR3 reads as follows: CASSPWGLAYSYEQYF. The nucleotide sequence reads as follows: TGTGCCAGCAGCCCCTGGGGACTAGCGTACTCCTACGAGCAGTACTTC. Full variable domain (CDR3 extended with the reference TRBV11-2 and TRBJ2-7 proteins): EAGVAQSPRYKIIEKRQSVAFWCNPISGHATLYWYQQILGQGPKLLIQFQNNGVVDDSQLPKDRFSAERLKGVDSTLKIQPAKLEDSAVYLCASSPWGLAYSYEQYFGPGTRLTVT.